This T cell receptor beta chain was documented in a study of blood T cell repertoires in COVID-19. Study background: Specimens from acute and convalescent COVID-19 originated in the United States, Italy and Spain. Nucleic acid was either cDNA or gDNA, and it came from T cells, B-cell-depleted T cells, or PBMCs.

The CDR3 extends over 14 amino acids. From germline, CDR1 is SGHRS and CDR2 YFSETQ. V lost 5 bases and J lost 3; bases outside the gene matches: 4. Per the authors' pipeline: By means of reference gene primer amplification, nucleated cell counts were estimated. Libraries were prepared by immunoSEQ multiplex PCR; TCRdb keeps only in-frame clonotypes and omits some of them. V and J calls and clone size are as listed in that table; D and trimming were resolved from the DNA. There are approximately 150,000 clones in the sample; about 83% occur only once, and over 8.5% lies in the top ten. The receptor was derived from a woman aged 45-65 years with active or convalescent COVID-19. Sequenced material: peripheral blood. The V gene is TRBV5-1, the J gene TRBJ2-1; 8 positions match TRBD2. CDR3: CASSIRGGYNEQFF. The CDR3 bases are TGCGCCAGCAGTATACGGGGGGGCTACAATGAGCAGTTCTTC.